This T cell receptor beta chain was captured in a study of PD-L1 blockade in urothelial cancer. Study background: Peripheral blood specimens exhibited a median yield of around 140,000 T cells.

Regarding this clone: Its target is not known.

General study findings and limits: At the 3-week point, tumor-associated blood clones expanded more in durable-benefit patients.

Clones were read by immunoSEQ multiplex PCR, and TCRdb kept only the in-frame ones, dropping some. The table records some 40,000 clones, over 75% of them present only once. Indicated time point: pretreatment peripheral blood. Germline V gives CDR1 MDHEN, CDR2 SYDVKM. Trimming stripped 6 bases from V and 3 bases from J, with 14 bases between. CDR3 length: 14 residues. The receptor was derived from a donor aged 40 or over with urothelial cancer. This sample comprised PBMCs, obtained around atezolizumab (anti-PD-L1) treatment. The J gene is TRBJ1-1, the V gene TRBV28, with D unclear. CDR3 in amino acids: CASRPAGIDTEAFF. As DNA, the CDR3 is TGTGCCAGCAGACCGGCGGGGATCGACACTGAAGCTTTCTTT.